The entry below gives a single TCR beta chain sequence along with its context. CDR1 is SGHTA and CDR2 is FQGTGA in the germline V gene. CDR3 size: 15 residues. V was clipped by 6 bases and J by 10 bases; unmatched bases: 10. These data belong to a study of T cells in Graves' hyperthyroidism and ophthalmopathy. The investigators amplified TCR beta CDR3 regions from RNA transcripts. The study used the HTBI primer set for a first-round RT-PCR of the TCR CDR3. Each CDR3 protein is one row after TCRdb ran MiXCR on the multiplex PCR reads. The repertoire holds around 580,000 distinct CDR3 sequences, 46% seen once, with about 8% in the top ten.

Material: peripheral blood or thyroid tissue (not recorded which). The TCR originated in a young woman with Graves' hyperthyroidism. J is TRBJ1-6 and V is TRBV7-3, with 9 bases lining up with TRBD1. The DNA of the CDR3 is TGTGCCAGCAGACTAGCGGGGACAGGGTGGTCACCCCTCCACTTT. Protein product: CASRLAGTGWSPLHF.